Shown below are 5 T cell receptor beta chains from a single sample sequenced in a study of T cells in pancreatic ductal adenocarcinoma (dated by TCRdb to about 2017). The receptor library was made with the immunoSEQ multiplex PCR assay. Entries here come from immuneACCESS through TCRdb and include only in-frame sequences with V and J called. Some clones fail to appear in such tables; in the studies checked, an unresolved V gene covers under half of the shortfall, and the cause of the remainder is unknown. This sample gives around 94,000 clones in total; about 96% of them show up just once. Roughly 3.1% of the sample comes from the top ten. Selected pancreatic ductal adenocarcinoma patients had undergone surgery without neoadjuvant therapy. Sequencing used PBMCs. The receptors derive from a human donor with pancreatic ductal adenocarcinoma.

The chain combines TRBV29-1 with TRBJ2-7; 10 bases agree with TRBD2. J was trimmed by 7 bases and V by 2 bases; bases with no gene match: 5. The CDR3 runs 13 residues. Germline V lookup: CDR1 SQVTM, CDR2 ANQGSEA. The CDR3 here is CSVEQRGGSEQYF. The CDR3 nucleotides are TGCAGCGTTGAACAGCGGGGGGGGTCGGAGCAGTACTTC.

The chain has TRBV6-5 and TRBJ1-3; D unresolved. From germline, CDR1 is MNHEY and CDR2 SVGAGI. The V end lost 5 bases, the J end lost 0 bases, and 11 bases lay between the germline ends. There are 15 residues in the CDR3. The CDR3: CASSPSFVSGNTIYF. CDR3 sequence (DNA): TGTGCCAGCAGTCCCTCTTTCGTCTCTGGAAACACCATATATTTT.

This chain uses TRBV9 with TRBJ2-3; possible D gene TRBD2, 5 bases. V dropped 4 bases and J dropped 0 bases, with 15 bases sitting between them. This CDR3 is 16 amino acids long. Germline loops: CDR1 SGDLS, CDR2 YYNGEE. The CDR3 protein is CASSPPGRGSTDTQYF. The DNA for the CDR3 is TGTGCCAGCAGCCCTCCCGGACGGGGAAGCACAGATACGCAGTATTTT.

V gene TRBV7-3 combines with J gene TRBJ1-2, with D perhaps matching TRBD1 (5 bases). Germline V gene lookup returns CDR1 SGHTA and CDR2 FQGTGA. Deletions cut 5 bases from V and 3 bases from J, with 13 bases between. The CDR3 is 14 residues long. The CDR3 sequence: CASSPGWGDYGYTF. Written as DNA, the CDR3 is TGTGCCAGCAGCCCGGGGTGGGGGGACTATGGCTACACCTTC.

The gene calls are TRBV7-2 and TRBJ1-3; no clear D gene. CDR3 size: 17 residues. Germline assignment: CDR1 SGHTA and CDR2 FQGNSA. With 0 bases removed from V and 5 bases from J, the gap between germline ends came to 17 bases. The CDR3 sequence is CASSLAIDSLIRNTIYF. In DNA, the CDR3 is TGTGCCAGCAGCTTAGCGATAGATAGTCTCATTCGAAACACCATATATTTT.